This entry features one T cell receptor beta chain sequence. Its antigen remains unidentified. Base-call qualities are not available, and no considerably larger clone is one nucleotide away. This record comes from a study of memory CD8 T cells in hepatitis C reinfection (dated by TCRdb to about 2017). For the wider study: Of the five donors, three spontaneously resolved two consecutive HCV infections, and two cleared a primary infection but developed chronic infection after reinfection. A case counted as HCV reinfection when an HCV RNA test came back positive after two negative tests taken at least 60 days apart. Pre-reinfection samples were collected between 55 and 20 weeks before reinfection was detected. Across an HCV reinfection episode in a handful of donors, the study followed the TCR beta repertoire of virus-specific CD8 T cells over time. Between the late 2000s and the early 2010s, five reinfection cases that had stored pre-reinfection samples were identified. In the reinfection study, participants with a resolved prior HCV infection were followed up every 3 months. General conclusions and limits of the study: Because the study included only four or five donors, definitive conclusions about public clonotypes linked to secondary clearance could not be reached.

Library preparation employed the immunoSEQ multiplex PCR assay. Genomic DNA was extracted from the sorted cells, and Adaptive Biotechnologies' automated high-throughput method was used to sequence the TCR beta V, D and J regions. CDR3 regions were amplified with a two-step, bias-controlled multiplex PCR. An Illumina instrument was used to sequence the amplified TCR beta libraries. As for how the authors treated the data: Demultiplexed reads were processed to reduce amplification and sequencing bias, and the IMGT database was used to assign CDR3 sequences to gene families. ImmunoSEQ software version 2.0 was used to analyze repertoire data. Clonotype lists were filtered to remove out-of-frame sequences and sequences containing stop codons in the CDR3. Clonotypes below 0.01% frequency were excluded because they corresponded to less than one cell. To get richness, observed richness was divided by input cell number, while evenness came from dividing Shannon entropy by log observed richness. To measure repertoire diversity and how similar the repertoire was between time points, Simpson diversity and Morisita-Horn overlap indices were applied. Each clonotype was placed into one of four groups: dominant (>1%), sub-dominant (0.5-0.99%), low abundance (0.1-0.49%) or lowest abundance (<0.1%). A germline index was calculated as total CDR3 length minus total nucleotide additions, divided by total CDR3 length. TCRdb's version of the immuneACCESS table is confined to in-frame rearrangements and falls short of the full clone set. An unresolved V gene accounts for under half of the shortfall where checked; the remainder is of unknown origin. That table gives V, J and clone size, and the DNA gave D and trimming. In all, the sample holds 5,800 or so clones, and 80% to 90% of those were seen once. The leading ten clones occupy 22% of the sample.

The CDR3 goes from the cysteine to the phenylalanine over 13 residues. Here the CDR3 DNA is all that survives: 39 bases in frame from base 1. Trimming accounts for 6 bases at V and 4 bases at J, while the number of junction bases matched to no gene is 5. CDR1 and CDR2 are read off the germline V gene as MNHEY and SVGAGI. What the time point label conveys for this sample: pre-reinfection, 55 to 20 weeks before reinfection detection. TCR sequencing was performed on the sorted cells directly ex vivo, without any in vitro expansion beforehand. The donors were people who inject drugs and were enrolled in Canada's Montreal Acute Hepatitis C Cohort Study (HEPCO). Total naive CD8 T cells, sorted as viable CD3+ CD8+ CD45RO-, came from a couple of donors at all three reinfection time points as controls. Before sorting, cryopreserved peripheral blood mononuclear cells were thawed and used as the source for purifying CD8 T cells. The MACS CD8+ T cell Isolation Kit was used to enrich CD8 T cells by negative selection. A BD FACSAria II sorter with FACSDiva software was used for cell sorting, and FlowJo was used for data analysis.

Specimen: naive CD8+ T cells sorted from blood. The cell subset or site label, as the study defines it: total naive CD8+CD45RO- T cells. This TCR was sampled from a man over 45 with hepatitis C virus infection. The chain couples TRBV6-5 to TRBJ1-2; 7 bases in the junction line up with TRBD1. The CDR3 here reads CASSLGQVYGYTF. The base sequence is TGTGCCAGCAGCCTAGGACAGGTCTATGGCTACACCTTC.